This is a list of T cell receptor beta chains from one sample in a study of blood T cell repertoires in COVID-19. Clones were read by immunoSEQ multiplex PCR, and TCRdb kept only the in-frame ones, dropping some. Here the sample spans some 330,000 clones, under 95% being singletons. Specimen: PBMCs or T cells enriched from blood (not recorded which). These receptors were collected from a woman aged 30 to 39 who had recovered from COVID-19. Each CDR3 is given with its conserved first and last residue. The order of the fields is clone size, D gene, J gene, CDR3 length, V gene, CDR3 DNA, CDR3 protein. The D gene is left open where the match is weak. Expanded clones are given a class, and other clones once, few, many or no size at all.

NA | NA | TRBJ2-7 | 16 | TRBV11-2 | TGTGCCAGCAGCTTAATAAGGACAGCCTTCTCCTACGAGCAGTACTTC | CASSLIRTAFSYEQYF
NA | NA | TRBJ2-3 | 16 | TRBV24-1 | TGTGCCACCAGGGGGCCTCAGGGAGGAGGGTCAGATACGCAGTATTTT | CATRGPQGGGSDTQYF
NA | NA | TRBJ1-2 | 13 | TRBV7-9 | TGTGCCAGCAGCTTAGACTTCGAAGGGGACTACACCTTC | CASSLDFEGDYTF
NA | TRBD2 | TRBJ2-7 | 17 | TRBV7-9 | TGTGCCAGCAGCAAACCGGGACTAGCGGGAGGCGGGCATGAGCAGTACTTC | CASSKPGLAGGGHEQYF
NA | TRBD1 | TRBJ1-3 | 17 | TRBV7-2 | TGTGCCAGCAGCTTATCCGGGACAGGGCTCTCTGGAAACACCATATATTTT | CASSLSGTGLSGNTIYF
NA | NA | TRBJ1-5 | 17 | TRBV12-2 | TGTGCAAGTCGCTTAGCTGGGTGGCGGGACCCCAATCAGCCCCAGCATTTT | CASRLAGWRDPNQPQHF
NA | NA | TRBJ1-1 | 14 | TRBV28 | TGTGCCAGCAGCCGGGGGTCCTCCGGGCCTGAAGCTTTCTTT | CASSRGSSGPEAFF
NA | TRBD1 | TRBJ2-5 | 14 | TRBV5-4 | TGTGCCAGCAGATCATCGAGGGGGCGGGAGACCCAGTACTTC | CASRSSRGRETQYF
NA | NA | TRBJ2-7 | 11 | TRBV20-1 | TGCAGTGCCAACAGAGTCTACGAGCAGTACTTC | CSANRVYEQYF
once | NA | TRBJ2-1 | 14 | TRBV11-3 | TGTGCCAGCAGCTTAGATCACACCGGGAATGAGCAGTTCTTC | CASSLDHTGNEQFF
NA | NA | TRBJ2-7 | 14 | TRBV7-2 | TGTGCCAGCAGCTTAATGGGCAGGGCTGGGGAGCAGTACTTC | CASSLMGRAGEQYF
NA | NA | TRBJ1-1 | 13 | TRBV7-8 | TGTGCCAGCAGCTTAGTGACACCCGGCATCGTTTTCTTT | CASSLVTPGIVFF
NA | NA | TRBJ2-3 | 13 | TRBV7-3 | TGTGCCAGCACCTACTACCCCGGAGATACGCAGTATTTT | CASTYYPGDTQYF
NA | TRBD2 | TRBJ2-1 | 18 | TRBV24-1 | TGTGCCACCAGTGATTCCGATAGCGGGGTGAGCTCCTACAATGAGCAGTTCTTC | CATSDSDSGVSSYNEQFF
once | TRBD2 | TRBJ2-5 | 14 | TRBV11-2 | TGTGCCAGCAGCTTACGAGCGGGAGGAGAGACCCAGTACTTC | CASSLRAGGETQYF
once | NA | TRBJ2-7 | 14 | TRBV27 | TGTGCCAGCAGTTTAACGGGATACTCCTACGAGCAGTACTTC | CASSLTGYSYEQYF
NA | NA | TRBJ2-2 | 15 | TRBV27 | TGTGCCAGCAGTTTTTTAGATACGAACACCGGGGAGCTGTTTTTT | CASSFLDTNTGELFF
NA | NA | TRBJ2-1 | 15 | TRBV19 | TGTGCCAGTAGTACTAACAGGGTCTCCTACAATGAGCAGTTCTTC | CASSTNRVSYNEQFF
NA | NA | TRBJ2-7 | 13 | TRBV28 | TGTGCCAGCAGCCTACTATCGGAGGGCGAGCAGTACTTC | CASSLLSEGEQYF
NA | NA | TRBJ2-7 | 13 | TRBV6-5 | TGTGCCAGCATGAGGTTCGGCAACTACGAGCAGTACTTC | CASMRFGNYEQYF